This T cell receptor beta chain was identified in a study of T cell responses to AZD1222 COVID-19 vaccine. In the study overall: Second-dose recipients at about 4 or about 12 weeks were treated as one pooled group. Study-level points and caveats: Regions 160-218 and 743-854 dominated among vaccine-associated CD4 TCRs spanning spike. Nearly half of spike-specific TCRs reportedly go after variant regions that carry no mutations. There were repertoire samples only from the period after the peak T cell response.

This clone was counted a single time. Its antigen is unknown. Germline CDR1 reads MNHNY; CDR2 reads SVGAGI (reference sequence). V was trimmed by 6 bases and J by 0 bases, leaving 12 bases between them. CDR3 length: 16 residues. Profiled with immunoSEQ multiplex PCR; TCRdb holds only in-frame clones, not every one. This table has under 35,000 clones, roughly nine tenths appearing once. Sequenced here: peripheral blood, sampled on day 0 of AZD1222 vaccination. The sequence was obtained from an adult in good health. This chain links TRBV6-6 with TRBJ2-6; weak D call: TRBD2 (5 bases). CDR3 DNA: TGTGCCAGCAGACGAGGGATGCTCTCTGGGGCCAACGTCCTGACTTTC. Protein sequence: CASRRGMLSGANVLTF.